One sample yielded the 6 T cell receptor beta chains listed below, sequenced in a study of cytomegalovirus exposure and HLA in healthy donors. The primer mix had 60 Vbeta and 13 Jbeta primers. Method: immunoSEQ multiplex PCR; TCRdb's copy keeps in-frame clones and lacks some. The sample shows about 160,000 clones, more than 60% of them seen only once. The sequencing input was PBMCs. The receptors originated from a woman in her forties or fifties in good health and CMV-seropositive.

The rearrangement uses TRBV19 and TRBJ1-1, with D possibly matching TRBD1 (6 bases). Trimming cost V 7 bases and J 4 bases, with 16 bases left between them. This CDR3 is 14 amino acids long. Germline CDR1 reads LNHDA; CDR2 reads SQIVND (reference sequence). The CDR3 sequence: CASTAAGVVTEAFF. The CDR3 DNA is TGTGCCAGTACCGCCGCAGGGGTCGTCACTGAAGCTTTCTTT. The whole variable domain, remainder taken from reference TRBV19 and TRBJ1-1, is DGGITQSPKYLFRKEGQNVTLSCEQNLNHDAMYWYRQDPGQGLRLIYYSQIVNDFQKGDIAEGYSVSREKKESFPLTVTSAQKNPTAFYLCASTAAGVVTEAFFGQGTRLTVV.

V and J are TRBV19 and TRBJ1-1; 8 bases map to TRBD1. The CDR3 is 13 residues long. Germline lookup yields CDR1 LNHDA and CDR2 SQIVND (reference sequence). V shed 7 bases, J shed 3 bases, and the junction held 4 bases outside the gene matches. Here the CDR3 DNA reads TGTGCCAGTACCCCGGACAGGGACACTGAAGCTTTCTTT. The encoded protein is CASTPDRDTEAFF.

DNA for the CDR3: TGTGCCAGCAGCGTAGGGACAGGGGTCTACGAGCAGTACTTC. It is translated as CASSVGTGVYEQYF. The chain links TRBV9 to TRBJ2-7; 9 bases agree with TRBD1. This CDR3 has 14 residues. V lost 0 bases, J lost 3 bases, and 1 base stayed unmatched. Germline assignment: CDR1 SGDLS and CDR2 YYNGEE.

This clone was counted a few times. The chain links TRBV5-6 to TRBJ1-4; maybe TRBD1 (6 bases). The V end lost 3 bases, the J end lost 3 bases, and 15 bases lay between the germline ends. The CDR3 contains 16 residues. Germline CDR1 SGHDT, CDR2 YYEEEE. CDR3 DNA sequence: TGTGCCAGCAGCTCCGCCCTGACAGGTCCTAATGAAAAACTGTTTTTT. It is translated as CASSSALTGPNEKLFF.

CDR3 bases: TGTGCCAGCAGTTCCTTTACAGATACGCAGTATTTT. This encodes CASSSFTDTQYF. The J gene is TRBJ2-3, the V gene TRBV6-6, with D unclear. Germline V gives CDR1 MNHNY, CDR2 SVGAGI (reference sequence). The CDR3 consists of 12 residues. V was shortened by 4 bases and J by 3 bases, with 5 bases between the two germline ends.

The chain recombines TRBV15 with TRBJ2-1; 10 positions match TRBD2. CDR3 length: 19 amino acids. Germline assignment: CDR1 LNHNV and CDR2 YYDKDF (reference sequence). Losses at the gene ends were 1 base for V and 0 bases for J; bases not matched to a gene: 9. The CDR3 loop is CATSRVVASGSSSYNEQFF. CDR3 nucleotides: TGTGCCACCAGCAGAGTCGTGGCTAGCGGGAGCAGCTCCTACAATGAGCAGTTCTTC.